This TCR beta chain came from a study of T-cell memory formation after mild COVID-19. Across the whole study: TCR clusters showed largely donor specificity. Overall study findings and caveats: Shrinking CD4+ clones resided mostly in CM and EM, and CD8+ ones in EMRA. CD4/CD8 balance held among clones contracting day 15 to 85, and later expanders leaned CD4+.

5'RACE primed at constant segments yielded TCR alpha and TCR beta cDNA libraries bearing sample barcodes and UMIs. TCRdb recomputed calls from the 5' RACE reads with MiXCR, one row per CDR3 protein. The profile shows about 130,000 distinct CDR3 sequences, about a sixth of them singletons. This CDR3 has 14 residues. V dropped 6 bases and J dropped 1; count of bases not matched to a gene: 4. Germline CDR1 and CDR2: SGHTA and FQGTGA. This clonotype was observed a handful of times. As yet, its antigen is unknown. V gene TRBV7-3 combines with J gene TRBJ2-3, with 7 bases identical to TRBD2. The sample was PBMCs or a T cell subset sorted from them (not recorded which). The source is a man aged 18 to 35 who had mild COVID-19 (a few samples of this study predate the infection). Cell type and time point are not known. The DNA for the CDR3 is TGTGCCAGCAGTCGGGACTACGGCACAGATACGCAGTATTTT. Amino acids: CASSRDYGTDTQYF. Combining the CDR3 with reference TRBV7-3 and TRBJ2-3 gives the whole variable domain GAGVSQTPSNKVTEKGKYVELRCDPISGHTALYWYRQSLGQGPEFLIYFQGTGAADDSGLPNDRFFAVRPEGSVSTLKIQRTERGDSAVYLCASSRDYGTDTQYFGPGTRLTVL.